The 14 T cell receptor beta chains reported below all come from one sample, sequenced in a study of T cell responses to AZD1222 COVID-19 vaccine. The table came from immunoSEQ multiplex PCR; TCRdb's copy has only in-frame clones and leaves some out. The table shows about 140,000 clones, with around 88% occurring only once. This sample comprised peripheral blood, obtained on day 0 of AZD1222 vaccination. The receptors were gathered from an adult in good health.

The chain recombines TRBV4-1 with TRBJ2-5; D remains unclear. The CDR3 is 16 amino acids. CDR1 and CDR2 from the germline V gene are MGHRA and YSYEKL. V lost 5 bases and J lost 0, with 16 bases in between. This chain's CDR3 is CASSNRPDVNQETQYF. CDR3 sequence (DNA): TGCGCCAGCAGCAACAGACCCGACGTTAACCAAGAGACCCAGTACTTC.

The chain couples TRBV7-9 to TRBJ2-1; no firm D call. V was pared by 2 bases and J by 2 bases, with 10 bases between. CDR3 length equals 15 residues. Germline CDR1 SEHNR, CDR2 FQNEAQ (reference sequence). The CDR3 sequence is CASSLLPDPYNEQFF. CDR3 DNA sequence: TGTGCCAGCAGCTTACTCCCAGACCCCTACAATGAGCAGTTCTTC.

J is TRBJ2-7 and V is TRBV20-1; TRBD1 agrees at 9 bases. Germline CDR1 DFQATT, CDR2 SNEGSKA (reference sequence). V lost 3 bases, J lost 3 bases, and 6 bases stayed unmatched. The CDR3 consists of 14 residues. CDR3 amino acids: CSASSGQGIYEQYF. The CDR3 coding sequence is TGCAGTGCTAGTTCTGGACAGGGGATCTACGAGCAGTACTTC.

V usage is TRBV25-1 and J usage is TRBJ1-2; possibly TRBD1 for D (5 bases). The germline V and J ends were trimmed by 8 bases and 6 bases, with 10 bases remaining between them. Germline CDR1 and CDR2: MGHDK and SYGVNS. The CDR3 length is 11 residues. This CDR3 is CASRGVDGYTF. CDR3 DNA sequence: TGTGCCAGCCGGGGGGTCGATGGCTACACCTTC.

In this sample, this clone turned up many times. This chain joins TRBV12-3 or TRBV12-4 and TRBJ1-1; D unclear. The CDR3 has 13 residues. V lost 5 bases and J lost 10, with 17 bases in between. The CDR3, as DNA: TGTGCCAGCAGTGCCGGGAGTTTCAAAGGAGCTTTCTTT. It yields the protein CASSAGSFKGAFF.

J is TRBJ1-5 and V is TRBV5-8; a weak D match, TRBD1 (5 bases). V gave up 0 bases and J gave up 5 bases, with 6 bases separating them. The germline V gene encodes CDR1 SGHTS and CDR2 YDEGEE. The CDR3 length is 13 residues. Here the CDR3 DNA reads TGTGCCAGCAGCTTGGACAGGTATCAGCCCCAGCATTTT. As protein: CASSLDRYQPQHF. Using reference TRBV5-8 and TRBJ1-5 for the parts outside the CDR3, the full variable domain is EAGVTQSPTHLIKTRGQQATLRCSPISGHTSVYWYQQALGLGLQFLLWYDEGEERNRGNFPPRFSGRQFPNYSSELNVNALELEDSALYLCASSLDRYQPQHFGDGTRLSIL.

The chain combines TRBV10-3 with TRBJ2-2; TRBD2 might be the D (5 bases). CDR3 size: 14 residues. V was cut by 6 bases and J by 1 base, with 9 bases left in between. Germline CDR1 and CDR2: ENHRY and SYGVKD. The CDR3 is CAISGVGNTGELFF. CDR3 DNA sequence: TGTGCCATCAGCGGGGTCGGGAACACCGGGGAGCTGTTTTTT.

This chain links TRBV2 with TRBJ2-7; D is possibly TRBD2 (6 bases). CDR3 length equals 13 residues. The V gene's germline CDR1 is SNHLY and CDR2 FYNNEI. Trimming shortened V by 8 bases and J by 6 bases, and 17 bases separated the two germline ends. CDR3 residues: CASGLAQIAEQYF. The CDR3 DNA reads TGTGCCAGCGGGCTAGCGCAAATAGCCGAGCAGTACTTC.

This sequence joins TRBV27 and TRBJ2-7; D unclear. Germline assignment: CDR1 MNHEY and CDR2 SMNVEV (reference sequence). V was cut by 5 bases and J by 4 bases, with 12 bases left in between. The CDR3 length is 13 residues. In nucleotides, the CDR3 is TGTGCCAGCAGTCCAGCTAACGGGTACGAGCAGTACTTC. Protein product: CASSPANGYEQYF.

The V and J genes are TRBV19 and TRBJ1-5, with 7 nucleotides matching TRBD1. Trimming cost V 9 bases and J 7 bases; bases outside gene matches: 12. Germline CDR1 is LNHDA and CDR2 is SQIVND (reference sequence). The CDR3 has 14 residues. CDR3 region: CASGWTGREQPQHF. In DNA, the CDR3 is TGTGCCAGCGGATGGACAGGTAGGGAACAGCCCCAGCATTTT.

The V gene is TRBV5-1, the J gene TRBJ2-1; TRBD2 matches 9 bases. CDR3 size: 14 residues. Germline CDR1 is SGHRS and CDR2 is YFSETQ. Trimming at V came to 0 bases and at J to 9 bases, leaving 4 bases not matched to a gene. DNA for the CDR3: TGCGCCAGCAGCTTGGGCGGGAGGGAATCTGAGCAGTTCTTC. Translated, it gives CASSLGGRESEQFF.

The chain employs TRBV4-2 and TRBJ2-5; TRBD2 matches at 12 bases. J gave up 1 base and V 3 bases, and 6 bases lay outside the gene matches. CDR1 and CDR2 (germline): LGHNA, YNFKEQ. This CDR3 is 17 amino acids long. CDR3 in amino acids: CASSQFPTSGGQETQYF. The CDR3 nucleotides are TGTGCCAGCAGCCAGTTTCCGACTAGCGGGGGCCAAGAGACCCAGTACTTC.

The J gene is TRBJ1-5, the V gene TRBV19, with D perhaps matching TRBD1 (6 bases). The CDR3 extends over 12 amino acids. CDR1 and CDR2 from the germline V gene are LNHDA and SQIVND (reference sequence). The V and J ends lost 8 bases and 5 bases respectively, with 10 bases between them. DNA of the CDR3: TGTGCCAGTCAACAGGGCCATCAGCCCCAGCATTTT. Amino acid sequence: CASQQGHQPQHF.

The V call is TRBV19, the J call TRBJ2-5; D gene uncertain. The CDR3 is made up of 13 amino acids. Germline lookup yields CDR1 LNHDA and CDR2 SQIVND (reference sequence). Trimming pared 8 bases from V and 5 bases from J, leaving 15 bases between. CDR3: CASSGALRETQYF. The CDR3 DNA is TGTGCCAGTTCGGGCGCCTTGCGCGAGACCCAGTACTTC.